This entry describes one T cell receptor (beta chain). Its antigen is unidentified. Germline-derived CDR1 and CDR2 are SGHAT and FQNNGV. Trimming left V 1 base short and J 3 bases short, with 7 bases between. This CDR3 contains 14 residues. The sort gate was single viable CD3+CD4+CD8-CD45RO+ cells for memory CD4+ T cells. Measured with immunoSEQ multiplex PCR; TCRdb has only the in-frame clones, and not every one. The sample yields around 63,000 clones, more than 75% seen once. This sample was taken from a study of memory CD4+ T cells and cytomegalovirus serostatus. Overall study context: Of the healthy Belgian adults, 8 to 10 were CMV seropositive and 24 seronegative. Study results and caveats: Median bootstrapped AUC for CMV status was approximately 0.95 originally, around 0.91 US-trained. 67 of 164 known CMV-associated TCRbeta sequences appeared in CD4+ memory.

Source material: memory CD4+ T cells from blood. The receptor was isolated from an adult in good health and CMV-seropositive. The V call is TRBV11-2, the J call TRBJ1-3, with unresolved D. The CDR3 sequence is CASSLAGYGNTIYF. DNA for the CDR3: TGTGCCAGCAGCTTAGCCGGATATGGAAACACCATATATTTT.